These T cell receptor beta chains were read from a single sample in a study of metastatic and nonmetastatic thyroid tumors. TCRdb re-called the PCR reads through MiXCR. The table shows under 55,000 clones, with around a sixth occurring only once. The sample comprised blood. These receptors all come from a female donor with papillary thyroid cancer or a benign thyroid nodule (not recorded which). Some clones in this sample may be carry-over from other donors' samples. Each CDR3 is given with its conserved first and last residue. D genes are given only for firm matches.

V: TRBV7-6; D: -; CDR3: CASSLAAGGLRDEQFF
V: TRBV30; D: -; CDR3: CAWSVGVSAQYF
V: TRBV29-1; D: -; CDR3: CSGSVNTEAFF
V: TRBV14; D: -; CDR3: CASSQEVNGYTF
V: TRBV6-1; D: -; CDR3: CASSRGTPVGGQYF
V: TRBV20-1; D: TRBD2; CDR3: CSARDLSGSGYNEQFF
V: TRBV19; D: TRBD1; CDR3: CASSIEDRVGGYTF
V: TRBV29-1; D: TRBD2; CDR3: CSVELREGHGQFF
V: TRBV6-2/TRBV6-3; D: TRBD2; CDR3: CASRELAGGSSYEQYF
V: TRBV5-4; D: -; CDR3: CASSSSLGLLNTEAFF